A selection of T cell receptor beta chains follows, all from one sample in a study of blood T cell repertoires in COVID-19. Assay used: immunoSEQ multiplex PCR; TCRdb lists only in-frame clones, some missing. Counted here are approximately 170,000 clones, about 89% occurring once; the ten biggest clones make up roughly 0.77%. Sequencing input: PBMCs or T cells enriched from blood (not recorded which). These receptor sequences come from a woman between 18 and 29 years old who had recovered from COVID-19. Each CDR3 is given with its conserved first and last residue. A D gene is named only where the DNA matches it firmly. A clone size is listed for some rows: how often the clone was seen (once, few, many), or a class if it is expanded.

v_gene,abundance,j_gene,d_gene,CDR3aa,CDR3nt
TRBV30,-,TRBJ1-2,-,CAWMTDLPTYGYTF,TGTGCCTGGATGACTGACCTGCCTACTTATGGCTACACCTTC
TRBV10-3,-,TRBJ2-1,TRBD2,CAISEDLAGGGKEQFF,TGTGCCATCAGTGAGGACCTAGCGGGAGGGGGGAAGGAGCAGTTCTTC
TRBV7-8,-,TRBJ1-2,TRBD1,CASSFGRDSPNYGYTF,TGTGCCAGCAGCTTTGGAAGGGACAGTCCCAACTATGGCTACACCTTC
TRBV2,few,TRBJ2-1,-,CASSGRYSYNEQFF,TGTGCCAGCAGTGGGAGGTACTCCTACAATGAGCAGTTCTTC
TRBV28,-,TRBJ2-7,TRBD2,CASLGTSGKREYEQYF,TGTGCCAGCCTTGGGACTAGCGGGAAGAGGGAGTACGAGCAGTACTTC
TRBV5-5,-,TRBJ2-7,TRBD1,CASSLRQGQTYEQYF,TGTGCCAGCAGCTTGAGACAGGGGCAAACCTACGAGCAGTACTTC
TRBV9,-,TRBJ1-5,-,CASSPGGHSNQPQHF,TGTGCCAGCAGCCCCGGGGGGCATAGCAATCAGCCCCAGCATTTT
TRBV7-2,-,TRBJ1-5,-,CASSLGGSGHQPQHF,TGTGCCAGCAGCTTAGGAGGAAGCGGCCATCAGCCCCAGCATTTT
TRBV5-1,-,TRBJ2-3,TRBD2,CASSLEASGSADTQYF,TGCGCCAGCAGCTTGGAGGCTAGCGGGAGTGCAGATACGCAGTATTTT
TRBV4-1,-,TRBJ2-1,-,CASSQVQANHNEQFF,TGCGCCAGCAGCCAAGTCCAAGCTAACCACAATGAGCAGTTCTTC